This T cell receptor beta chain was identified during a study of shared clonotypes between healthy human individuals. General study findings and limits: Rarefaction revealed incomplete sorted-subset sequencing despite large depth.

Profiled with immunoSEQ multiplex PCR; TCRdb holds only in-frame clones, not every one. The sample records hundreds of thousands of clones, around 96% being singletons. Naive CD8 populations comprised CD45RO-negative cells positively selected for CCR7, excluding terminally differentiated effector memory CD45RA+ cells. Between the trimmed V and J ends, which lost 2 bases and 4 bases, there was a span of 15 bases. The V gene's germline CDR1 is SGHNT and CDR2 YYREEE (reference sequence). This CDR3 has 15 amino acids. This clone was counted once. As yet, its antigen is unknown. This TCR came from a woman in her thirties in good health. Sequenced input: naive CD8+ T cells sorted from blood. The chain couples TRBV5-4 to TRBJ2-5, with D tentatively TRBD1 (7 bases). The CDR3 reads CASSFGGGGAETQYF. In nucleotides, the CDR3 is TGTGCCAGCAGCTTCGGAGGGGGCGGCGCAGAGACCCAGTACTTC.